Detailed here is one T cell receptor beta chain. Its target is unknown. Both 60 Vbeta primers and 13 Jbeta primers went into the PCR. TCRdb keeps only in-frame clones here, not all; method: immunoSEQ multiplex PCR. Of 100,000 to 150,000 clones detected, about 80% appear once; the ten largest clones hold more than 3%. This CDR3 spans 14 amino acids. Trimming took off 3 bases at V and 4 bases at J, with 15 bases between the two ends. CDR1 and CDR2 from the germline V gene are SQVTM and ANQGSEA. The entry originates in a study of cytomegalovirus exposure and HLA in healthy donors. Study as a whole: About 80 million unique TCRs, all from HLA-typed donors, were included in an early release of the data.

General study points: Later analysis identified a missense DCLRE1C variant that was linked to TCR beta V- and J-gene trimming. It emerged from a later analysis that several of the most significant clusters appeared to be linked to common viral pathogens. A later look showed TCR association rates differing by HLA locus, highest for DRB1 and lowest for HLA-C.

The chain has TRBV29-1 and TRBJ2-5; D perhaps matches TRBD2 (5 bases). Sequences were obtained from PBMCs. The clonotype originates from a woman aged 50 to 65 in good health and CMV-seronegative. The CDR3 loop reads CSVDSEGRGETQYF. Written as DNA, the CDR3 is TGCAGCGTTGACTCGGAAGGGAGAGGAGAGACCCAGTACTTC.